The count of the clone carrying this T cell receptor beta chain is one. The record originates from a study of OX40 agonist ivuxolimab in advanced cancers. The table came from immunoSEQ multiplex PCR; TCRdb's copy has only in-frame clones and leaves some out. The sample carries about 77,000 clones, 94% recorded once. The receptor was isolated from an adult with an advanced solid tumor such as melanoma, head and neck, liver or kidney cancer. Sequenced here: CD4+ or CD8+ T cells sorted from blood, sampled in a trial of the OX40 agonist ivuxolimab.

As DNA, the CDR3 is TGTGCCAGCAGCTTACACCGGGACAGGGGGGCCGGGGCCAACGTCCTGACTTTC. This codes for CASSLHRDRGAGANVLTF. The gene calls are TRBV7-7 and TRBJ2-6; 11 bases are a match to TRBD1. Germline lookup yields CDR1 SSHAT and CDR2 FNYEAQ (reference sequence). Unmatched junction bases numbered 7, after V lost 2 bases and J lost 4 bases. The CDR3 runs 18 residues.